This T cell receptor beta chain derives from a study of lymphopenia after photon versus proton radiotherapy. Findings and limits, study-wide: Authors raise, but do not show, better survival with proton therapy. Post-nadir diversity loss with photons came from oligoclonal expansion, particularly CD8+ Temra cells.

Profiled with immunoSEQ multiplex PCR; TCRdb holds only in-frame clones, not every one. The sample records some 30,000 clones, 85% to 95% being singletons. The germline V gene has CDR1 SEHNR and CDR2 FQNEAQ (reference sequence). Trimming took off 1 base at V and 1 base at J, with 10 bases between the two ends. This CDR3 has 15 amino acids. Regarding this clone: Antigen unknown.

The chain combines TRBV7-9 with TRBJ1-2; D is ambiguous. The receptor's source is a woman aged 45-65 years with cholangiocarcinoma. Material: peripheral blood, obtained from a patient treated with photon-based radiotherapy. The CDR3 nucleotides read TGTGCCAGCAGCTTAGGCCGGCGAGATAACTATGGCTACACCTTC. This encodes CASSLGRRDNYGYTF.